This T cell receptor beta chain was recovered during a study of CD4 T cells in relation to SARS-CoV-2 and coronaviruses listed by TCRdb under 2021. About the full investigation: In the ViraFEST assay, PBMCs were cultured with antigen for about eleven days, after which TCR beta CDR3s were sequenced to identify antigen-specific clonal expansions. The Adaptive Biotechnologies TCR-sequencing kit was used to sequence samples from three pre-COVID donors and the naive versus memory experiments, while other data came from Illumina-based sequencing. An HIV-1 Nef peptide pool or a culture without peptide was used as the negative reference condition. For other donors in the study, expansion assays were sequenced with a different, Illumina-based TCR-beta assay. At the level of individual TCR clonotypes, the study measured memory CD4+ T cell crossreactivity between SARS-CoV-2 spike protein and common cold coronavirus spike proteins. Patient-derived lymphoblastoid cell lines were used to map the HLA restriction of shared crossreactive spike epitopes.

CD4+ T cells from unexposed donors were collected before the COVID-19 pandemic (2011-2018). The EasySep CD4+ T cell isolation kit was used to isolate CD4+ T cells once the cultures had run for roughly 11 days. Unexposed donor CD4+ T cells were tested for reactivity to SARS-CoV-2 S and N and four common cold coronavirus spike pools, as cell number allowed. Each well received two million PBMCs, cultured in IMDM supplemented with about 5.4% human AB serum and around 9 IU/ml IL-2. Half of the culture medium was replaced with fresh IL-2-containing medium on days 3 and 7. Each peptide culture condition was generally run in triplicate replicate wells. Leukapheresis product for the unexposed donors was purchased commercially. Ficoll-Paque PLUS gradient centrifugation was used to isolate PBMCs from leukapheresis product or whole blood. PBMCs were either cryopreserved at -140°C or used fresh in the expansion assay. The QIAamp Micro DNA Kit was used to extract genomic DNA from the CD4+ T cells.

The germline V end is reduced by 8 bases and the J end by 1 base; junction bases left unmatched: 2. CDR1 and CDR2 were assigned from the germline V gene as ENHRY and SYGVKD. Reading from cysteine to phenylalanine, the CDR3 counts 14 amino acids. The read is trimmed to its CDR3 DNA, 42 bases read in frame from base 1. The library was prepared using the immunoSEQ multiplex PCR assay. Per the source publication's procedure: During preprocessing, nonproductive sequences were removed, along with CDR3s that did not begin with C, did not end with F or W, or were shorter than 7 amino acids. Antigen-specific clonotypes were called with the MANAFEST web app on the basis of expansion relative to the reference and to other culture wells. A clone counted as positive if significantly expanded in 2 of 3 replicate wells versus the reference culture at FDR below 0.05. Positive clones also required significant expansion versus all other tandem wells and an odds ratio above 5. CDR3 homology was quantified as pairwise Levenshtein distance, calculated with the stringdist R package after three terminal residues were trimmed from each end. Drawn from immuneACCESS, this table holds only the in-frame rearrangements with V and J called that TCRdb kept. Clones are partly lost; checked studies trace under half to an unresolved V gene and leave the rest unexplained. Clone size and the V and J calls come from that table; the DNA yielded D and trimming. The sample contains 24,000 or so clones, roughly four fifths of them found a single time. In total, the top ten clones hold just over 20% of the sample.

This clone was counted between two and nine times. This receptor's antigen is unknown. Per-nucleotide qualities are absent, and no much larger clonotype sits a single base away. The research as a whole found: About 65% of donors had memory CD4+ clonotypes that crossrecognized SARS-CoV-2 and at least one common cold coronavirus spike. The study was limited by small numbers of patients and tested TCRs. Significantly weaker SARS-CoV-2-driven expansion was shown by crossreactive clones than by monoreactive clones, consistent with antigenic imprinting. Because the crossreactivity analysis focused on spike protein, crossreactivity against other viral proteins was not assessed. Because no donor provided both pre-pandemic and post-infection samples, tracing the source of pre-existing responses was limited.

Specimen: CD4+ T cells from PBMCs, cultured in vitro. The V gene is TRBV10-3 and the J gene is TRBJ2-2, and 9 junctional nucleotides match TRBD1. The origin of this receptor is a human donor in good health. The encoded CDR3 is CAIWGQGNTGELFF. The nucleotide sequence reads TGTGCCATCTGGGGACAGGGGAACACCGGGGAGCTGTTTTTT.